This T cell receptor beta chain came from a study of shared clonotypes between healthy human individuals. Libraries were prepared by immunoSEQ multiplex PCR; TCRdb keeps only in-frame clonotypes and omits some of them. The data show hundreds of thousands of clones, with around 76% seen just once and 9.5% to 15% held by the top ten. Sequenced material: PBMCs. This sequence was found in a woman aged 40 to 55 in good health. Some clones in this sample may be carry-over from other donors' samples.

The CDR3 reads CASSITGYGYTF. CDR3 bases: TGTGCCAGTAGTATCACAGGTTATGGCTACACCTTC. The J gene is TRBJ1-2, the V gene TRBV19; D possibly corresponds to TRBD1 (5 bases). The CDR3 has 12 residues. From germline, CDR1 is LNHDA and CDR2 SQIVND (reference sequence). With 3 bases removed from V and 5 bases from J, the gap between germline ends came to 7 bases.